The 21 T cell receptor beta chains reported below all come from one sample, sequenced in a study of shared clonotypes between healthy human individuals. The data were produced by immunoSEQ multiplex PCR, yet TCRdb's version contains in-frame clones alone and is incomplete. The table shows fewer than 600,000 clones, with 70% to 80% occurring only once. Input material: PBMCs. All receptors come from a woman in her thirties or forties in good health. Some clones in this sample may be carry-over from other donors' samples.

The rearrangement uses TRBV5-1 and TRBJ2-2, with D unresolved. There are 11 residues in the CDR3. Looked up from germline, CDR1 is SGHRS and CDR2 is YFSETQ. V lost 7 bases to trimming and J lost 3 bases, with 4 bases between them. The CDR3 protein is CASRYTGELFF. Here the CDR3 DNA reads TGCGCCAGCCGATACACCGGGGAGCTGTTTTTT.

Turning to this clone: This likely stems from a read error, as it lies one base from a far larger clone. V and J are TRBV10-3 and TRBJ2-1; tentative D call: TRBD2 (5 bases). This CDR3 contains 14 residues. Germline loops: CDR1 ENHRY, CDR2 SYGVKD. The CDR3 DNA reads as TGTGCCATCAGTGAAGGGAGCTCCTACAGTGAGCAGTTCTTC. It yields the protein CAISEGSSYSEQFF.

Remarks on this clone: One base away lies a much larger clone, so this may be a sequencing read error. The V call is TRBV29-1, the J call TRBJ1-1; no clear D gene. The V gene's germline CDR1 is SQVTM and CDR2 ANQGSEA. This CDR3 has 13 residues. The germline V and J ends were trimmed by 3 bases and 1 base, with 9 bases remaining between them. For the CDR3, the DNA is TGCAGCGTTGAGGTAGGTGGGAACACTGAAGCTTTCTTT. It translates to CSVEVGGNTEAFF. The entire variable domain, with the rest obtained from reference TRBV29-1 and TRBJ1-1, is as follows: SAVISQKPSRDICQRGTSLTIQCQVDSQVTMMFWYRQQPGQSLTLIATANQGSEATYESGFVIDKFPISRPNLTFSTLTVSNMSPEDSSIYLCSVEVGGNTEAFFGQGTRLTVV.

V usage is TRBV4-1 and J usage is TRBJ2-4; a weak D match, TRBD2 (7 bases). V was pared by 1 base and J by 6 bases, with 13 bases between. CDR3 length: 15 amino acids. Germline lookup yields CDR1 MGHRA and CDR2 YSYEKL. The CDR3 sequence is CASSQAGGEGNIQYF. The CDR3 nucleotides read TGCGCCAGCAGCCAAGCGGGGGGCGAGGGAAACATTCAGTACTTC.

This clone was seen just once. J is TRBJ2-5 and V is TRBV6-1; 12 positions match TRBD2. The CDR3 runs to 15 residues. Germline trimming cut 7 bases from V and 4 bases from J; bases unmatched to any gene: 7. Germline V gene sequence: CDR1 MNHNS, CDR2 SASEGT. The CDR3 reads CASTQLAGGVETQYF. The CDR3 nucleotides are TGTGCCAGCACCCAACTAGCGGGAGGTGTAGAGACCCAGTACTTC.

This CDR3 is CASSLGGFRGDSGANVLTF. Written as DNA, the CDR3 is TGTGCCAGCAGCTTAGGCGGTTTTCGAGGGGATAGTGGGGCCAACGTCCTGACTTTC. The gene calls are TRBV7-9 and TRBJ2-6, with D possibly being TRBD1 or TRBD2 (5 bases each). There are 19 residues in the CDR3. Trimming shortened V by 1 base and J by 3 bases, and 19 bases separated the two germline ends. Germline-derived CDR1 and CDR2 are SEHNR and FQNEAQ (reference sequence).

This sequence joins TRBV6-7 and TRBJ2-1, with 13 positions matching TRBD2. TRBV6-7 is an ORF, with its function uncertain. The CDR3 has 21 amino acids. Trimming at V came to 1 base and at J to 0 bases, leaving 12 bases not matched to a gene. The CDR3 nucleotides read TGTGCCAGCAGTTACTTACTAACCGGGACTAGCGGGAAAAGCTCCTACAATGAGCAGTTCTTC. Translation: CASSYLLTGTSGKSSYNEQFF.

The rearrangement uses TRBV5-1 and TRBJ2-7, with D perhaps matching TRBD1 (5 bases). Trimming removed 0 bases from V and 2 bases from J, with 12 bases in between. In germline, CDR1 is SGHRS, CDR2 YFSETQ. CDR3 length: 15 amino acids. The CDR3 region has the DNA TGCGCCAGCAGCTTGGGTGGGGCTACCCCCTACGAGCAGTACTTC. Protein: CASSLGGATPYEQYF.

The chain couples TRBV7-8 to TRBJ2-7; 10 positions agree with TRBD2. This CDR3 has 19 residues. Germline-derived CDR1 and CDR2 are SGHVS and FQNEAQ. V was clipped by 5 bases and J by 1 base; unmatched bases: 17. CDR3 sequence: CASSLVGFQIAGGSYEQYF. CDR3 in DNA: TGTGCCAGCAGCCTTGTCGGCTTCCAGATAGCGGGAGGATCCTACGAGCAGTACTTC.

The chain combines TRBV7-2 with TRBJ1-5; D is ambiguous. The germline V gene encodes CDR1 SGHTA and CDR2 FQGNSA. The CDR3 contains 16 residues. V gave up 5 bases and J gave up 2 bases, with 16 bases separating them. The CDR3 here is CASSKSVLAGNQPQHF. The CDR3 DNA reads as TGTGCCAGCAGCAAGTCGGTCCTAGCGGGCAATCAGCCCCAGCATTTT.

This clone was observed once. The gene calls are TRBV30 and TRBJ2-1, with D possibly matching TRBD1 (5 bases). The CDR3 contains 15 residues. Germline CDR1 is GTSNPN and CDR2 is SVGIG (reference sequence). Trimming pared 0 bases from V and 4 bases from J, leaving 13 bases between. The CDR3 nucleotides read TGTGCCTGGAGTGTACGGCAGGGTCCATACAATGAGCAGTTCTTC. As protein: CAWSVRQGPYNEQFF.

V gene TRBV9 combines with J gene TRBJ2-5; 12 bases match TRBD2. TRBJ2-7 matches the DNA end more closely, so the J call is doubtful. This CDR3 comprises 18 residues. In germline, CDR1 is SGDLS, CDR2 YYNGEE. CDR3 bases: TGTGCCAGCAGCGTAGCCCCCTATGGACTAGCGGGAACCTACGAGCAGTACTTC. Residues: CASSVAPYGLAGTYEQYF.

V and J are TRBV10-2 and TRBJ2-5; no clear D gene. Trimming removed 6 bases from V and 4 bases from J, with 9 bases in between. CDR1 WSHSY and CDR2 SAAADI come from the germline V gene. This CDR3 region has 12 residues. CDR3 residues: CASRKGGETQYF. In nucleotides, the CDR3 is TGCGCCAGCAGGAAAGGCGGAGAGACCCAGTACTTC.

This sequence joins TRBV28 and TRBJ2-2; 16 positions agree with TRBD2. V shed 6 bases and J 7 bases; nucleotides not matched to a gene: 11. The CDR3 has 18 amino acids. Germline lookup yields CDR1 MDHEN and CDR2 SYDVKM. The chain's CDR3 is CASSSGTSGRAGVGELFF. In DNA form, the CDR3 reads TGTGCCAGCAGCTCCGGGACTAGCGGGAGGGCCGGGGTCGGGGAGCTGTTTTTT.

The rearrangement uses TRBV29-1 and TRBJ2-3; possibly TRBD1 for D (5 bases). Trimming took off 7 bases at V and 5 bases at J, with 16 bases between the two ends. The germline V gene has CDR1 SQVTM and CDR2 ANQGSEA. The CDR3 is 13 amino acids. This CDR3 reads CSGRVGSQDTQYF. The CDR3 DNA sequence: TGCAGCGGCAGGGTGGGTTCACAAGATACGCAGTATTTT.

This clone was seen a single time. The gene calls are TRBV5-4 and TRBJ2-7, with TRBD2 matching over 9 bases. The CDR3 sequence is 16 residues long. In germline, CDR1 is SGHNT, CDR2 YYREEE (reference sequence). V gave up 9 bases and J gave up 6 bases; unmatched junction bases: 19. Written as DNA, the CDR3 is TGTGCCACCCGGACCGTGGGCGGCGGGAGGGCCGGCGAGCAGTACTTC. The encoded protein is CATRTVGGGRAGEQYF.

The V gene is TRBV27, the J gene TRBJ2-3, with 9 bases matching TRBD1. The CDR3 is 15 residues long. Germline V gene lookup returns CDR1 MNHEY and CDR2 SMNVEV (reference sequence). V shed 6 bases and J 6 bases; nucleotides not matched to a gene: 10. In DNA, the CDR3 is TGTGCCAGCAGACTCCGACAGGGGGGATCGGATACGCAGTATTTT. It is translated as CASRLRQGGSDTQYF.

This sequence joins TRBV6-1 and TRBJ2-7, with D maybe TRBD2 (6 bases). V was pared by 4 bases and J by 2 bases, with 18 bases between. Germline CDR1 reads MNHNS; CDR2 reads SASEGT. The CDR3 contains 16 residues. DNA for the CDR3: TGTGCCAGCAGTGGAGGTCGTCTAGCGTTTACCTACGAGCAGTACTTC. This sequence encodes CASSGGRLAFTYEQYF.

At least ten counts were recorded for this clone. V and J are TRBV29-1 and TRBJ2-1; D is undetermined. The V end lost 6 bases, the J end lost 3 bases, and 9 bases lay between the germline ends. This CDR3 is built from 12 residues. Germline lookup yields CDR1 SQVTM and CDR2 ANQGSEA. The CDR3 DNA is TGCAGCGTCCCCGAGTTCTACAATGAGCAGTTCTTC. Amino acid sequence: CSVPEFYNEQFF.

CDR3 DNA: TGTGCCAGCAGCGCCCGAAATGGACCATACGAGCAGTACTTC. Amino acids: CASSARNGPYEQYF. The chain carries TRBV7-9 and TRBJ2-7; D gene unclear. The ends were cut back, 5 bases at V and 4 bases at J, with 15 bases in the middle. The CDR3 runs 14 residues. Germline CDR1 reads SEHNR; CDR2 reads FQNEAQ (reference sequence). The entire variable domain, with the rest obtained from reference TRBV7-9 and TRBJ2-7, is as follows: DTGVSQNPRHKITKRGQNVTFRCDPISEHNRLYWYRQTLGQGPEFLTYFQNEAQLEKSRLLSDRFSAERPKGSFSTLEIQRTEQGDSAMYLCASSARNGPYEQYFGPGTRLTVT.

The chain carries TRBV6-5 and TRBJ1-6; possible D gene TRBD1, 5 bases. This CDR3 has 16 residues. Germline V lookup: CDR1 MNHEY, CDR2 SVGAGI. Trimming removed 0 bases at V and 7 bases at J, with 13 bases between. In DNA form, the CDR3 reads TGTGCCAGCAGTTACTCTCTTGGCAGGGTAAATTCACCCCTCCACTTT. Protein: CASSYSLGRVNSPLHF.